This T cell receptor beta chain was identified during a study of T cells after yellow fever vaccination. Whole-study findings and limits: Most primary-vaccination clones recurred post-booster (roughly 96% CD4, just over 85% CD8). Clonotypes shared by both compartments, CD4 and CD8, made up a small share. A faster peak, day 5 versus 15, was reached by the weaker secondary response.

V was pared by 2 bases and J by 2 bases, with 8 bases between. From germline, CDR1 is SSHAT and CDR2 FNYEAQ (reference sequence). CDR3 length: 14 residues. This clonotype was observed a few times. Its specificity is not known. UMIs were added to TCR cDNA along with a universal primer site when it was made by 5'RACE template switching. TCRdb re-called the 5' RACE reads through MiXCR, storing one row per CDR3 protein. The sample holds approximately 550,000 distinct CDR3 sequences, roughly a fifth seen once. The material sequenced was PBMCs, taken 15 days after the yellow fever booster vaccination. This sequence joins TRBV7-7 and TRBJ2-3; D ambiguous. This clonotype originated in a man aged 30 to 39 who received the YFV17D yellow fever vaccine. This chain's CDR3 is CASSLSQITDTQYF. In nucleotides, the CDR3 is TGTGCCAGCAGCTTAAGCCAAATCACAGATACGCAGTATTTT.